One and the same sample provided the 14 T cell receptor beta chains below, sequenced in a study of shared clonotypes between healthy human individuals. TCRdb keeps only in-frame clones here, not all; method: immunoSEQ multiplex PCR. Of more than 2,000,000 clones in the sample, approximately 95% are singletons; the top ten hold under 0.45%. The sample was naive CD4+ T cells from PBMCs. Stated subset: CD45RA+ positively selected. These receptors were taken from a man aged 18 to 29 in good health. Some clones in this sample may be carry-over from other donors' samples.

This rearrangement joins TRBV5-6 to TRBJ2-7, with D unclear. The CDR3 totals 16 residues. Germline loops: CDR1 SGHDT, CDR2 YYEEEE. V was pared by 4 bases and J by 2 bases, with 19 bases between. CDR3 coding DNA: TGTGCCAGCAGCCCGAGTATCCGCGCATTTCCCTACGAGCAGTACTTC. Its protein is CASSPSIRAFPYEQYF. The full variable domain, in which reference TRBV5-6 and TRBJ2-7 provide the parts outside the CDR3, is DAGVTQSPTHLIKTRGQQVTLRCSPKSGHDTVSWYQQALGQGPQFIFQYYEEEERQRGNFPDRFSGHQFPNYSSELNVNALLLGDSALYLCASSPSIRAFPYEQYFGPGTRLTVT.

Concerning this clone: Additional DNA sequences in this sample encode the identical CDR3. The chain has TRBV2 and TRBJ1-4; D call uncertain. The CDR3 extends over 12 amino acids. V lost 6 bases and J 5 bases, leaving 7 bases between the germline ends. CDR1 and CDR2 (germline): SNHLY, FYNNEI. This chain's CDR3 is CASSFGNEKLFF. In DNA form, the CDR3 reads TGTGCCAGCAGCTTCGGGAATGAAAAACTGTTTTTT.

In this sample, this clone turned up once. This chain uses TRBV6-5 with TRBJ2-2; D is unclear. The CDR3 is made up of 13 amino acids. CDR1 and CDR2 (germline): MNHEY, SVGAGI. V lost 5 bases to trimming and J lost 8 bases, with 12 bases between them. CDR3 amino acids: CASSNQRAGELFF. DNA of the CDR3: TGTGCCAGCAGTAATCAACGGGCTGGGGAGCTGTTTTTT.

This chain links TRBV5-8 with TRBJ1-5; D might be TRBD1 (6 bases). V was trimmed by 0 bases and J by 2 bases, leaving 9 bases between them. The CDR3 consists of 15 residues. The germline V gene has CDR1 SGHTS and CDR2 YDEGEE. The CDR3 sequence: CASSLEGGGNQPQHF. CDR3 sequence (DNA): TGTGCCAGCAGCTTGGAAGGGGGTGGCAATCAGCCCCAGCATTTT.

The chain links TRBV6-5 to TRBJ1-5; D unclear. Trimming took off 6 bases at V and 7 bases at J, with 19 bases between the two ends. CDR3 length: 15 amino acids. Germline values: CDR1 MNHEY, CDR2 SVGAGI. The CDR3 loop reads CASRPTDRGFQPQHF. For the CDR3, the DNA is TGTGCCAGCAGACCGACCGATCGGGGATTCCAGCCCCAGCATTTT.

The chain has TRBV29-1 and TRBJ2-6, with 8 bases matching TRBD2. This CDR3 region has 15 residues. CDR1 is SQVTM, CDR2 ANQGSEA, per germline. Losses at the gene ends were 5 bases for V and 0 bases for J; bases not matched to a gene: 3. CDR3 amino acids: CSVYSGASGANVLTF. The DNA of the CDR3 is TGCAGCGTTTATAGCGGGGCCTCTGGGGCCAACGTCCTGACTTTC. The full variable domain, its missing parts supplied by reference TRBV29-1 and TRBJ2-6, is SAVISQKPSRDICQRGTSLTIQCQVDSQVTMMFWYRQQPGQSLTLIATANQGSEATYESGFVIDKFPISRPNLTFSTLTVSNMSPEDSSIYLCSVYSGASGANVLTFGAGSRLTVL.

This clone was seen once. The chain joins TRBV6-1 to TRBJ2-7; D gene unclear. V was shortened by 1 base and J by 2 bases, with 12 bases between the two germline ends. The CDR3 length is 15 residues. Germline CDR1 is MNHNS and CDR2 is SASEGT. This CDR3 reads CASSEVATNTYEQYF. DNA for the CDR3: TGTGCCAGCAGTGAAGTAGCCACAAACACCTACGAGCAGTACTTC.

Concerning this clone: This sample also contains other DNA sequences that code for the same CDR3. The rearrangement uses TRBV28 and TRBJ1-1; TRBD1 agrees at 7 bases. V lost 4 bases to trimming and J lost 6 bases; unmatched junction nucleotides: 5. Germline assignment: CDR1 MDHEN and CDR2 SYDVKM. There are 13 residues in the CDR3. The CDR3 DNA follows: TGTGCCAGCAGTTCTCCCGGGACAGCTGAAGCTTTCTTT. Translating it yields CASSSPGTAEAFF.

The chain couples TRBV5-4 to TRBJ1-5; no firm D call. This CDR3 has 15 residues. The V gene's germline CDR1 is SGHNT and CDR2 YYREEE (reference sequence). Trimming pared 1 base from V and 1 base from J, leaving 9 bases between. CDR3 in DNA: TGTGCCAGCAGCTTGTGGGGAGGAAGCAATCAGCCCCAGCATTTT. Translated, it gives CASSLWGGSNQPQHF.

With respect to this clone: In the same sample, other DNA sequences code for this CDR3. The chain links TRBV20-1 to TRBJ1-2; the D gene is possibly TRBD1 (5 bases). This CDR3 region has 11 residues. The germline CDR1 and CDR2 sequences are DFQATT and SNEGSKA (reference sequence). The germline V and J ends were trimmed by 2 bases and 6 bases, with 7 bases remaining between them. The CDR3: CSARRGNGYTF. CDR3 in DNA: TGCAGTGCTAGAAGGGGTAATGGCTACACCTTC.

The J gene is TRBJ2-2, the V gene TRBV5-8, with 7 bases matching TRBD2. The V gene's germline CDR1 is SGHTS and CDR2 YDEGEE. The CDR3 is made up of 17 amino acids. V shed 1 base, J shed 5 bases, and the junction held 11 bases outside the gene matches. CDR3 sequence (DNA): TGTGCCAGCAGCTTGCGGAGGACGGCGGGAGATACCGGGGAGCTGTTTTTT. It is translated as CASSLRRTAGDTGELFF. Full variable domain (outside the CDR3, taken from reference TRBV5-8 and TRBJ2-2): EAGVTQSPTHLIKTRGQQATLRCSPISGHTSVYWYQQALGLGLQFLLWYDEGEERNRGNFPPRFSGRQFPNYSSELNVNALELEDSALYLCASSLRRTAGDTGELFFGEGSRLTVL.

V usage is TRBV11-2 and J usage is TRBJ1-2, with TRBD1 matching over 7 bases. V lost 4 bases and J lost 2; bases outside the gene matches: 7. CDR1 is SGHAT and CDR2 is FQNNGV in the germline V gene. The CDR3 sequence is 15 residues long. This CDR3 is CASSYGTETNYGYTF. The CDR3 DNA reads as TGTGCCAGCAGCTACGGGACAGAGACAAACTATGGCTACACCTTC.

The chain links TRBV25-1 to TRBJ2-1, with 11 nucleotides matching TRBD1. V lost 5 bases and J lost 6; bases outside the gene matches: 9. The CDR3 contains 16 residues. The germline V gene encodes CDR1 MGHDK and CDR2 SYGVNS. The CDR3, as DNA: TGTGCCAGCAGTCCGCACCTTGGGACAGGGGGCAATGAGCAGTTCTTC. Translated: CASSPHLGTGGNEQFF. The whole variable domain, filled in from reference TRBV25-1 and TRBJ2-1, reads EADIYQTPRYLVIGTGKKITLECSQTMGHDKMYWYQQDPGMELHLIHYSYGVNSTEKGDLSSESTVSRIRTEHFPLTLESARPSHTSQYLCASSPHLGTGGNEQFFGPGTRLTVL.

The V and J genes are TRBV27 and TRBJ1-1; D possibly corresponds to TRBD1 (5 bases). Trimming pared 6 bases from V and 0 bases from J, leaving 14 bases between. The CDR3 length is 15 residues. CDR1 MNHEY and CDR2 SMNVEV come from the germline V gene (reference sequence). CDR3: CASRQEQRMNTEAFF. In DNA, the CDR3 is TGTGCCAGCAGACAGGAGCAGAGGATGAACACTGAAGCTTTCTTT.